This TCR beta chain came from a study of graft-versus-host responses after intestinal transplantation. Some clones are missing from TCRdb's copy, which holds only in-frame ones; the method was immunoSEQ multiplex PCR. The data contain roughly 19,000 clones, approximately 70% of them singletons. The germline V gene has CDR1 MNHEY and CDR2 SMNVEV (reference sequence). The CDR3 extends over 17 amino acids. V was clipped by 5 bases and J by 7 bases; unmatched bases: 14. Intraepithelial and lamina propria lymphocytes were released after the graft tissue was processed. Specimen: ileum tissue, collected 20 days after intestinal transplant. The chain joins TRBV27 to TRBJ1-2; 12 nucleotides align to TRBD1. The sequence derives from a human patient who received an intestinal transplant, so some T cells may come from the graft donor. CDR3 amino acids: CASSPPGQGASYGGYTF. Written as DNA, the CDR3 is TGTGCCAGCAGTCCCCCGGGACAGGGGGCTTCGTATGGTGGCTACACCTTC.